The 14 T cell receptor beta chains reported below all come from one sample, sequenced in a study of blood T cell repertoires in COVID-19. This table comes from immunoSEQ multiplex PCR, and its TCRdb copy is limited to in-frame clones, with some not included. The sample includes approximately 250,000 clones, approximately 85% of them seen just once. Sample: peripheral blood. All receptors come from a man in his forties with acute or convalescent COVID-19.

J is TRBJ2-5 and V is TRBV27; TRBD2 might be the D (7 bases). With 3 bases removed from V and 2 bases from J, the gap between germline ends came to 13 bases. The germline gives CDR1 MNHEY, CDR2 SMNVEV (reference sequence). The CDR3 covers 15 residues. CDR3 in amino acids: CASSLGGGWQETQYF. The CDR3 DNA sequence: TGTGCCAGCAGTTTGGGGGGGGGCTGGCAAGAGACCCAGTACTTC.

The chain is built from TRBV19 and TRBJ1-1; 8 bases are a match to TRBD1. Trimming cost V 8 bases and J 6 bases; bases outside gene matches: 17. Germline assignment: CDR1 LNHDA and CDR2 SQIVND (reference sequence). CDR3 size: 16 residues. The CDR3 is CASGQQGGRFGAEAFF. CDR3 DNA sequence: TGTGCCAGTGGCCAACAGGGGGGTAGGTTCGGCGCTGAAGCTTTCTTT.

The CDR3: CASSLRAETQYF. The CDR3 DNA is TGTGCCAGCAGTTTACGAGCGGAGACCCAGTACTTC. J is TRBJ2-5 and V is TRBV12-3 or TRBV12-4; no reliable D call. Between the trimmed V and J ends, which lost 2 bases and 5 bases, there was a span of 6 bases. The CDR3 sequence is 12 residues long.

The gene calls are TRBV9 and TRBJ2-2; D might be TRBD1 (6 bases). This CDR3 comprises 15 residues. V was cut by 0 bases and J by 4 bases, with 10 bases left in between. The germline CDR1 and CDR2 sequences are SGDLS and YYNGEE. The CDR3 region is CASSVGTAFTGELFF. The CDR3, as DNA: TGTGCCAGCAGCGTAGGGACAGCTTTCACCGGGGAGCTGTTTTTT.

J is TRBJ1-2 and V is TRBV6-6, with 7 nucleotides matching TRBD1. V lost 5 bases and J lost 0; bases outside the gene matches: 12. CDR1 and CDR2 (germline): MNHNY, SVGAGI (reference sequence). This CDR3 has 17 amino acids. CDR3 sequence reads: CASSPIRGLPANYGYTF. The CDR3 DNA reads as TGTGCCAGCAGTCCTATCAGGGGGTTACCGGCTAACTATGGCTACACCTTC.

The chain links TRBV3-1 (or the pseudogene TRBV3-2) to TRBJ1-2, with 8 nucleotides matching TRBD1. This CDR3 is built from 16 residues. Germline lookup yields CDR1 LGHDT and CDR2 YNNKEL (reference sequence). J lost 4 bases, V lost 4 bases, and 11 bases had no gene match. The CDR3: CASSPSGTGVSYGYTF. The CDR3 nucleotides are TGTGCCAGCAGCCCCTCCGGGACAGGAGTCAGCTATGGCTACACCTTC.

The V gene is TRBV6-1, the J gene TRBJ2-7; 9 bases match TRBD2. There are 15 residues in the CDR3. Per the germline V gene, CDR1 is MNHNS and CDR2 is SASEGT. Germline trimming cut 7 bases from V and 0 bases from J; bases unmatched to any gene: 7. The CDR3 nucleotides read TGTGCCAGCACCCTAGCGGGGCCGAGCTCCTACGAGCAGTACTTC. Its translation: CASTLAGPSSYEQYF.

The CDR3 coding sequence is TGTGCCAGCAGTAACAGGGGAGGCCCTCTTACATTCCCCACAGATACGCAGTATTTT. Translating it yields CASSNRGGPLTFPTDTQYF. The gene calls are TRBV6-2 or TRBV6-3 and TRBJ2-3; possible D gene TRBD1, 7 bases. This CDR3 comprises 19 residues. V lost 5 bases and J 2 bases, leaving 26 bases between the germline ends. CDR1 and CDR2 (germline): MNHEY, SVGEGT.

This clone was detected only once. J is TRBJ1-2 and V is TRBV15; 8 nucleotides line up with TRBD1. This CDR3 contains 14 residues. Unmatched junction bases numbered 8, after V lost 3 bases and J lost 8 bases. Germline values: CDR1 LNHNV, CDR2 YYDKDF (reference sequence). Written as DNA, the CDR3 is TGTGCCACCAGCAGGCGACAGGGGAGTAGCGGCTACACCTTC. Translation gives CATSRRQGSSGYTF.

The chain employs TRBV18 and TRBJ1-2; 7 bases are shared with TRBD1. There are 15 residues in the CDR3. The V gene's germline CDR1 is KGHSH and CDR2 LQKENI. The trim removed 6 bases at V and 5 bases at J, leaving 12 bases unmatched. The CDR3 coding sequence is TGTGCCAGCTCCCAAACGGGACAGAACTTATATGGCTACACCTTC. This codes for CASSQTGQNLYGYTF. Drawing the rest from reference TRBV18 and TRBJ1-2, the complete variable domain is NAGVMQNPRHLVRRRGQEARLRCSPMKGHSHVYWYRQLPEEGLKFMVYLQKENIIDESGMPKERFSAEFPKEGPSILRIQQVVRGDSAAYFCASSQTGQNLYGYTFGSGTRLTVV.

V usage is TRBV7-2 and J usage is TRBJ1-1; unclear D gene. The CDR3 runs to 15 residues. V was trimmed by 5 bases and J by 5 bases, leaving 18 bases between them. The germline CDR1 and CDR2 sequences are SGHTA and FQGNSA. In DNA, the CDR3 is TGTGCCAGCAGCCCCCATCGGACGGGAGGTACTGAAGCTTTCTTT. Encoded protein: CASSPHRTGGTEAFF.

This clone was found a few times. The chain combines TRBV3-1 (or the pseudogene TRBV3-2) with TRBJ1-2, with TRBD1 as a possible D gene (6 bases). Germline-derived CDR1 and CDR2 are LGHDT and YNNKEL (reference sequence). With 1 base removed from V and 11 bases from J, the gap between germline ends came to 14 bases. CDR3 length: 13 amino acids. CDR3 sequence (DNA): TGTGCCAGCAGCCAAGGTCTAAGGGGGATATACACCTTC. It yields the protein CASSQGLRGIYTF.

V is TRBV12-3 or TRBV12-4 and J is TRBJ1-5; D is unclear. V was clipped by 2 bases and J by 6 bases, with 5 bases between them. CDR3 length: 12 amino acids. The CDR3 DNA reads TGTGCCAGCAGTTTAAACGGTCAGCCCCAGCATTTT. Its protein is CASSLNGQPQHF.

V usage is TRBV6-2 or TRBV6-3 and J usage is TRBJ1-5, with D possibly matching TRBD1 (5 bases). The germline V gene encodes CDR1 MNHEY and CDR2 SVGEGT. V was pared by 5 bases and J by 2 bases, with 16 bases between. This CDR3 region has 16 residues. CDR3 loop: CASSPSLRGGNQPQHF. The DNA for the CDR3 is TGTGCCAGCAGTCCCTCTCTGCGGGGCGGCAATCAGCCCCAGCATTTT.